The clone carrying this TCR beta chain was observed a handful of times. Antigen unknown. Mouse gene names and germline throughout. The CDR3 end falls 4 residues outside the read, so it is completed with the germline J gene. After isolation, RNA underwent reverse transcription to generate cDNA as the sequencing template. Sequencing used immunoSEQ multiplex PCR; TCRdb keeps in-frame clones, though not all of them. This repertoire holds 290,000 or so clones, and none appear only once. Losses at the gene ends were 5 bases for V and 2 bases for J; bases not matched to a gene: 2. There are 13 residues in the CDR3. The germline V gene has CDR1 GKSSPN and CDR2 SITVG. These data are taken from a study of CD8+ T cells in alopecia areata. Cutaneous lymph nodes were pooled and cells sorted by CD4, CD8alpha, NKG2D, NKG2ACE and more. Study-level findings and limits: Lesional scalp, notably in alopecia totalis/universalis, had clonality above that of normal scalp. It was less clear whether patients shared TCRs than it was in mice, possibly because of HLA. Tissue-resident alphabeta T cells belonging to normal skin likewise get sequenced within scalp specimens.

J is TRBJ2-5 and V is TRBV31; TRBD1 matches 9 bases. The sample comprised CD4+ T cells sorted from a lymph node. The TCR originated in a C3H/HeJ mouse with alopecia areata. This strain has MHC haplotype H2-k. The CDR3 spells CAWGQGPQDTQYF. The sequenced part of the CDR3 DNA is TGTGCCTGGGGACAGGGGCCCCAAGAC.